These 6 T cell receptor beta chains originate from one sample sequenced in a study of T-cell reconstitution after alpha-beta-depleted transplantation in children. Researchers prepared the TCRbeta library using unique molecular identifiers, the study reports. TCRdb used MiXCR to reprocess the PCR reads, holding one entry per CDR3 protein. This sample yields more than 550,000 distinct CDR3 sequences, of which about 11% are seen a single time; less than 5% belongs to the top ten. Here the sequenced sample was PBMCs from the stem cell graft donor, taken from the stem cell graft. The receptors here all came from a human donor who donated a stem cell graft to a child with acute myeloid leukemia.

This clonotype was counted only a few times. The chain couples TRBV5-1 to TRBJ2-7; 8 nucleotides line up with TRBD2. Germline CDR1 reads SGHRS; CDR2 reads YFSETQ. The CDR3 is 13 amino acids. Trimming removed 8 bases from V and 6 bases from J; junction bases left unmatched: 10. The CDR3 coding sequence is TGCGCCAGTCGGACTAGCACCCTGGGCGAGCAGTACTTC. Protein sequence: CASRTSTLGEQYF.

This clonotype was seen ten or more times. CDR3 coding DNA: TGTGCCAGTAGTATAGAAAGGGACGAGCAGTTCTTC. This encodes CASSIERDEQFF. The chain combines TRBV19 with TRBJ2-1; TRBD1 or TRBD2 may be the D gene (5 bases each). CDR3 length: 12 residues. Trimming removed 0 bases at V and 10 bases at J, with 7 bases between. CDR1 is LNHDA and CDR2 is SQIVND in the germline V gene (reference sequence).

This clonotype has a handful of counts. The J gene is TRBJ2-5, the V gene TRBV7-2; 8 nucleotides line up with TRBD2. This CDR3 has 16 residues. Trimming at V came to 0 bases and at J to 3 bases, leaving 6 bases not matched to a gene. Germline loops: CDR1 SGHTA, CDR2 FQGNSA. The CDR3 DNA is TGTGCCAGCAGCTTAGCGACCGGGACTAGAAAAGAGACCCAGTACTTC. This sequence encodes CASSLATGTRKETQYF. Filled out from reference TRBV7-2 and TRBJ2-5, the complete variable domain reads GAGVSQSPSNKVTEKGKDVELRCDPISGHTALYWYRQSLGQGLEFLIYFQGNSAPDKSGLPSDRFSAERTGGSVSTLTIQRTQQEDSAVYLCASSLATGTRKETQYFGPGTRLLVL.

The gene calls are TRBV25-1 and TRBJ1-4, with a possible D match to TRBD1 (6 bases). The CDR3 has 15 residues. Germline V lookup: CDR1 MGHDK, CDR2 SYGVNS. The ends were cut back, 8 bases at V and 3 bases at J, with 16 bases in the middle. The DNA for the CDR3 is TGTGCCAGCCAAGACAGGCTTCGGGCTAATGAAAAACTGTTTTTT. Its protein product is CASQDRLRANEKLFF.

At least ten counts were recorded for this clonotype. The CDR3 here is CASSPFAGAGNEKLFF. The CDR3 region has the DNA TGTGCCAGCAGTCCCTTTGCGGGGGCCGGGAATGAAAAACTGTTTTTT. The V and J genes are TRBV27 and TRBJ1-4, with D perhaps TRBD1 (6 bases). V was cut by 5 bases and J by 5 bases, with 18 bases left in between. The germline V gene has CDR1 MNHEY and CDR2 SMNVEV (reference sequence). This CDR3 has 16 residues.

This clonotype was picked up many times. This CDR3 is CAISGRTGDTEAFF. The CDR3 nucleotides read TGTGCCATCAGTGGCAGGACAGGGGACACTGAAGCTTTCTTT. V and J are TRBV10-3 and TRBJ1-1; 9 positions match TRBD1. The junction had 3 bases not matched to a gene; V was cut back by 4 bases and J by 3 bases. The germline V gene encodes CDR1 ENHRY and CDR2 SYGVKD. The CDR3 is made up of 14 amino acids.